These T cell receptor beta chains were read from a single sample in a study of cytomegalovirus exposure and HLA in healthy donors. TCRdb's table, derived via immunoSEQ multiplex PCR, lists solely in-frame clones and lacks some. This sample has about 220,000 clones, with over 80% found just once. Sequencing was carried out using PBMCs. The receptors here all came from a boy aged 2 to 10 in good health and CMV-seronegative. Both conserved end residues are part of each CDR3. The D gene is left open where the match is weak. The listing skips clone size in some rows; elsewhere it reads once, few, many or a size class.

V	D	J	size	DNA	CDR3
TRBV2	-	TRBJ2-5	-	TGTGCCAGCAGTGCGGAGGGGAGGGAGACCCAGTACTTC	CASSAEGRETQYF
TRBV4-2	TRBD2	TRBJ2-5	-	TGTGCCAGCAGCCGTCGACTAGCGGGGACACAAGAGACCCAGTACTTC	CASSRRLAGTQETQYF
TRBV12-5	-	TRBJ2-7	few	TGTGCTAGTGGTTTGGTCTCGGGCGGGAAGGGGGCTTTCTTCGAGCAGTACTTC	CASGLVSGGKGAFFEQYF
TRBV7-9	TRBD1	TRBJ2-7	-	TGTGCCAGCACCCCAGGGGGCCCTCCTGGGGACGAGCAGTACTTC	CASTPGGPPGDEQYF
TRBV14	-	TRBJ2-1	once	TGTGCCAGCAGCCAAGATAGTGACAGACGGTTCTTC	CASSQDSDRRFF
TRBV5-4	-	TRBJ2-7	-	TGTGCCAGCAGCATCTCTACCCCTCTCGAGCAGTACTTC	CASSISTPLEQYF
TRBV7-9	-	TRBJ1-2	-	TGTGCCAGCAGCCGGTCCGCGGGAGGCTATGGCTACACCTTC	CASSRSAGGYGYTF
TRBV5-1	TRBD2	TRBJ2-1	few	TGCGCCAGCAGCTTGGTGGCTAGCGGGAGGGCTCGGGATGAGCAGTTCTTC	CASSLVASGRARDEQFF
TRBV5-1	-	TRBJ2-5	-	TGCGCCAGCAGCTTCTACAGGGAGCCGAAGGAGACCCAGTACTTC	CASSFYREPKETQYF
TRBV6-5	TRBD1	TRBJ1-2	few	TGTGCCAGCAGTCTGACAGGGAGTAACTATGGCTACACCTTC	CASSLTGSNYGYTF
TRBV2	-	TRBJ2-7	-	TGTGCCTCGATGGAGTGGGACTCCTCCTACGAGCAGTACTTC	CASMEWDSSYEQYF
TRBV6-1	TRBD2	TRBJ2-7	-	TGTGCCAGCAGTACTAGCGGCCGAGGAGACTACGAGCAGTACTTC	CASSTSGRGDYEQYF
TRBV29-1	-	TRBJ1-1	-	TGCAGCGTGTTTCAGGGGAACACTGAAGCTTTCTTT	CSVFQGNTEAFF
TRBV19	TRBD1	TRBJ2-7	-	TGTGCCAGTAGTTTCCGGGACAGGATCTACGAGCAGTACTTC	CASSFRDRIYEQYF
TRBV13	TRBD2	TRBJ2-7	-	TGTGCCAGCAGCCATCCTAGCGGGGGTAATTCCTACGAGCAGTACTTC	CASSHPSGGNSYEQYF
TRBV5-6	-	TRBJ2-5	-	TGTGCCAGCAGCTTGGCAGGGGCGTGGGAAGAGACCCAGTACTTC	CASSLAGAWEETQYF
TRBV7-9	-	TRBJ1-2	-	TGTGCCAGCAGCTTAGCGATACAGGGATTATATGGCTACACCTTC	CASSLAIQGLYGYTF
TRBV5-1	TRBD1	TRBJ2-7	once	TGCGCCAGCAGCTTGGGCTACCGGGACAGAGCCTACGAGCAGTACTTC	CASSLGYRDRAYEQYF
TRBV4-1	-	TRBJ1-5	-	TGCGCCAGCAGCCAAGATGAGGGTTGGGGGCGGCCCCAGCATTTT	CASSQDEGWGRPQHF
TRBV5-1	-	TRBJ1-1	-	TGCGCCAGCGCCTCCGGGGTAGCGGCTGAAGCTTTCTTT	CASASGVAAEAFF
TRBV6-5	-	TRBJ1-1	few	TGTGCCAGCAGTTACGGGGAGGGGACTGAAGCTTTCTTT	CASSYGEGTEAFF
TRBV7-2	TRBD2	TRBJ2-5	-	TGTGCCAGTCTCCGTACTAGCGGGATGCCCCCGGGGGAGACCCAGTACTTC	CASLRTSGMPPGETQYF
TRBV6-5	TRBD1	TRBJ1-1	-	TGTGCCAGCAGTTACTCGGGACAGGGGAACACTGAAGCTTTCTTT	CASSYSGQGNTEAFF
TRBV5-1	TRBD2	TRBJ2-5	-	TGCGCCAGCAGCGGACTAGCGGCCCAAGAGACCCAGTACTTC	CASSGLAAQETQYF
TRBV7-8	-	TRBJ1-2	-	TGTGCCAGCAGCTTAGCTGATGTTGGGCCTGGCTACACCTTC	CASSLADVGPGYTF
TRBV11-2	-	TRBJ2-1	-	TGTGCCAGCAGCTTAGGGCATGGAGGTCGATACAGTGAGCAGTTCTTC	CASSLGHGGRYSEQFF
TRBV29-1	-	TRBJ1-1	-	TGCAGCGTTGACCCGACAGGCTTGAACACTGAAGCTTTCTTT	CSVDPTGLNTEAFF
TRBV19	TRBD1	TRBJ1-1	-	TGTGCCAGTAGCACCGGGACAGGGCGGACTGAAGCTTTCTTT	CASSTGTGRTEAFF
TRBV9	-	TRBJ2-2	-	TGTGCCAGCAGCGTAGCGGCTAGCCTGAACACCGGGGAGCTGTTTTTT	CASSVAASLNTGELFF
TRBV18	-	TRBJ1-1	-	TGTGCCAGCTCAACGACATCCTCCCAAACTGAAGCTTTCTTT	CASSTTSSQTEAFF
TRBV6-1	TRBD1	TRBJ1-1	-	TGTGCCAGCAGTGGCGAGGACAGGGGATGGGACACTGAAGCTTTCTTT	CASSGEDRGWDTEAFF
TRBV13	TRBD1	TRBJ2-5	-	TGTGCCAGCAGCTTAGGAGGGGGCCAAAGCGAGACCCAGTACTTC	CASSLGGGQSETQYF
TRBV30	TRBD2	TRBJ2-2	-	TGTGCCTGGAGTGTCGGACTAGTCACCGGGGAGCTGTTTTTT	CAWSVGLVTGELFF
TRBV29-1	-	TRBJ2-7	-	TGCAGCGTTGAAGCTGGTAGAGGTTACTACGAGCAGTACTTC	CSVEAGRGYYEQYF
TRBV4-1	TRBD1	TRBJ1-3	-	TGCGCCAGCAGCCAAGATCCGGGACAGGGTCTCAACTCTGGAAACACCATATATTTT	CASSQDPGQGLNSGNTIYF
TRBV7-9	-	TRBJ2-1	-	TGTGCCAGCAGCTTGGGTAGCGGTGAATCTGGTGAGCAGTTCTTC	CASSLGSGESGEQFF
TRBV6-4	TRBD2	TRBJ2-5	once	TGTGCCAGCTCCCGGACTAGCGGGGGGGCCGGTGGTAGTGAGACCCAGTACTTC	CASSRTSGGAGGSETQYF
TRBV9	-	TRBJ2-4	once	TGTGCCAGCAGCGTAGGGCTGTTAGCCAAAAACATTCAGTACTTC	CASSVGLLAKNIQYF
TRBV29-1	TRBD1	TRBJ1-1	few	TGCAGCGTGGCGGGACAGGCGACCACTGAAGCTTTCTTT	CSVAGQATTEAFF
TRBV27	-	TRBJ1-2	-	TGTGCCAGCAGGTCCCCCAGGGGCAACTATGGCTACACCTTC	CASRSPRGNYGYTF
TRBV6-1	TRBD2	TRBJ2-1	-	TGTGCCAGCAGTGAATACGGGGGGTCTGAGCAGTTCTTC	CASSEYGGSEQFF
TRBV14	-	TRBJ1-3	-	TGTGCCAGCAGCCAAGGAATAAGTGCAGACCGGGTCTCTGGAAACACCATATATTTT	CASSQGISADRVSGNTIYF
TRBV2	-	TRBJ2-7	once	TGTGCCAGCAGTGACATAGTCTACGAGCAGTACTTC	CASSDIVYEQYF
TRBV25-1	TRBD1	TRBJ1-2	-	TGTGCCAGCACCCCACAGGGGGCGAAAGGCTACACCTTC	CASTPQGAKGYTF
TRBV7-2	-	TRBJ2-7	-	TGTGCCAGCAGCTTAGCGGAGGTCTACGAGCAGTACTTC	CASSLAEVYEQYF
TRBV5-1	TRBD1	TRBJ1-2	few	TGCGCCAGCAGCCCCGGACAGGGGAACTATGGCTACACCTTC	CASSPGQGNYGYTF
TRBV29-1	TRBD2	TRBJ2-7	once	TGCAGCGTTGCTGGACTAGCGTCCTCCTACGAGCAGTACTTC	CSVAGLASSYEQYF
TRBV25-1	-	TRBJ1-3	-	TGTGCCAGCAGGCTCGGGGGCTCTGGAAACACCATATATTTT	CASRLGGSGNTIYF
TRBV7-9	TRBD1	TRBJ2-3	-	TGTGCCAGCAGCTTAACCGGGACAGGGGGTGATACGCAGTATTTT	CASSLTGTGGDTQYF
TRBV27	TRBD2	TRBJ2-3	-	TGTGCCAGCAGTTCACCTCGGACTAGAGGCGGCACAGATACGCAGTATTTT	CASSSPRTRGGTDTQYF
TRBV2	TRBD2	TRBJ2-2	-	TGTGCCAGCAGTCCCGGGACTACCTCCCCCGGGGAGCTGTTTTTT	CASSPGTTSPGELFF
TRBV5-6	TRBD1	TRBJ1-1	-	TGTGCCAGCAGCTTCTCCGGGACAGTGAACACTGAAGCTTTCTTT	CASSFSGTVNTEAFF
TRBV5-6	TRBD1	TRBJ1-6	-	TGTGCCAGCAGCTTGGATGACAGGGGTTATTCACCCCTCCACTTT	CASSLDDRGYSPLHF